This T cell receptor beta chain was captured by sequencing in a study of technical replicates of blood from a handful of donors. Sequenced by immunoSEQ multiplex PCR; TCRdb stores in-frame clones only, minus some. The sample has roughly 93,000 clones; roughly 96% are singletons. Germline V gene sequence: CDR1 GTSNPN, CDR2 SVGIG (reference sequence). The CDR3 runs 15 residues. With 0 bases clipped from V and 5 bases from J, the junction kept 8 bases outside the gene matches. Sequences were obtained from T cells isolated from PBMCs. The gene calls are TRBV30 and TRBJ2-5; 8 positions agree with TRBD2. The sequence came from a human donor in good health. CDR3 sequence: CAWSVRLRGGETQYF. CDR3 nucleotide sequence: TGTGCCTGGAGTGTACGGCTCCGGGGGGGGGAGACCCAGTACTTC.